This T cell receptor (beta chain) was observed in a study of cytomegalovirus exposure and HLA in healthy donors. Primers: 60 Vbeta forward and 13 Jbeta reverse. Only in-frame clones appear in the TCRdb table, and some are missing; sequencing was by immunoSEQ multiplex PCR. The table lists more than 140,000 clones, almost 80% of them singletons. Germline CDR1 reads KGHSH; CDR2 reads LQKENI. The CDR3 runs to 16 residues. V lost 5 bases and J lost 0; bases outside the gene matches: 7. This clonotype originated in a male donor in good health and CMV-seronegative. The gene calls are TRBV18 and TRBJ1-3; 7 nucleotides line up with TRBD1. The sample taken for sequencing was PBMCs. The CDR3, as DNA: TGTGCCAGCTCAGCAACCGGGACAGACTCTGGAAACACCATATATTTT. Translation: CASSATGTDSGNTIYF.